This entry describes one T cell receptor (beta chain). Its binding antigen is unknown. One base away there is no much larger clone; base qualities are not given. The sample belongs to a study of T cell repertoires and HLA-DP antigens (dated by TCRdb to the late 2010s). Background for the entire study: Using HeLa cells transduced to present allogeneic HLA-DP, the study set up an in vitro model of CD4+ T cell alloreactivity. Compared with self, one alloantigen differed at one amino acid in the peptide-binding groove and the other differed at fewer than 11, modelling structurally similar versus dissimilar alloantigens. Of the three donors, two were male and one was female, with ages ranging from the 18-to-29 band to the 60-to-69 band. An average DNA input of about 220 ng was used for sorted CD137+CD4+ samples, compared with roughly 1,300 ng for pre-culture CD4+ samples. Study-wide findings and limitations: Separate analysis of naive and memory CD4+ repertoires was not performed. The study was limited by having only three donors, by relying on a non-physiological HeLa antigen-presenting system, and by using total CD4+ responder cells. Sorted CD137+ cells showed similar clonality against both alloantigens, at 0.3 to 0.4, which was much higher than the approximately 0.043 seen in pre-culture samples. Clones undetected before culture had an average cumulative frequency of about 35% against one allele and 50.6% against the other.

Magnetic bead negative selection was used to isolate untouched CD4+ T cells from Ficoll-separated PBMC, with an average purity of around 98%. Magnetic beads were used to isolate untouched CD4+ T cells from Ficoll-separated PBMC, giving about 97.7% purity with negligible CD8+ contamination. Donors were a few healthy blood donors whose buffy coats supplied peripheral blood mononuclear cells. Each of the three donors was CMV seronegative. The DNeasy Blood & Tissue Kit was used to extract genomic DNA. For each subject, genomic DNA from sorted CD137+CD4+ cells and from pre-culture CD4+ baseline samples underwent TCRB sequencing. TCRB CDR3 regions were amplified with the immunoSEQ multiplex PCR using forward primers for 54 TRBV segments and reverse primers for 13 TRBJ segments. For pre-culture CD4+ samples, sequencing was done at deep resolution with a target of 200,000 to 250,000 T cell genomes. Amplicons were sequenced on an Illumina HiSeq System, producing 87 bp reads covering the CDR3. Per the source publication's procedure: Reads were corrected for PCR and sequencing errors, and CDR3 regions were defined by alignment to IMGT reference sequences. Synthetic template pools were used to estimate template counts and unique rearrangement counts. Clonality was computed by subtracting Pielou's evenness from 1. The Daley-Smith estimator was used to estimate richness. Morisita's index was used to measure repertoire overlap. Clones present in cultured samples but not detected in the pre-culture repertoire of the same donor were defined as low-abundance clones. The clones in this table, taken by TCRdb from immuneACCESS, are in-frame only. Not every clone is retained; where verified, under half of the shortfall comes from an unresolved V gene, and the cause of the rest is unknown. V and J calls and clone size come straight from that table; D and trimming were deduced from the DNA. The sample data list some 89,000 clones, and about 89% of these were observed just once. The ten largest clones take up approximately 1.5% of the sample.

Sequenced material: CD4+ T cells from PBMCs. The TCR comes from a man in his forties or fifties in good health and CMV-seronegative.

The CDR3 loop reads CASSLLRTSGRKETQYF. The bases are TGTGCCAGCAGCTTATTACGGACTAGCGGGAGAAAAGAGACCCAGTACTTC. The chain is made from TRBV7-2 and TRBJ2-5; 13 nucleotides in the junction match TRBD2. The CDR3 holds 17 amino acids from the cysteine to the phenylalanine. Of the read, only the CDR3 DNA is kept; its 51 bases are in frame from base 1. V trim: 2 bases; J trim: 3 bases; unmatched bases: 6. Based on the germline V gene, the CDR1 and CDR2 sequences are SGHTA and FQGNSA. Where the CDR3 stops, the reference TRBV7-2 and TRBJ2-5 genes take over; the full variable domain is GAGVSQSPSNKVTEKGKDVELRCDPISGHTALYWYRQSLGQGLEFLIYFQGNSAPDKSGLPSDRFSAERTGGSVSTLTIQRTQQEDSAVYLCASSLLRTSGRKETQYFGPGTRLLVL.